Shown below are 17 T cell receptor beta chains from a single sample sequenced in a study of blood T cells in healthy people across ages. A second roughly 6 to 12 cycle PCR used barcoded and J-beta primers. TCRdb re-called the 5' RACE reads with MiXCR, one entry per CDR3 protein. The table shows 1.5 million to 2 million distinct CDR3 sequences, with 28% occurring only once. Sample: blood. All receptors derive from a woman in her 30s in good health.

This clonotype was observed a handful of times. The rearrangement uses TRBV7-2 and TRBJ2-7, with 11 bases that match TRBD2. V dropped 5 bases and J dropped 5; count of bases not matched to a gene: 8. The germline V gene has CDR1 SGHTA and CDR2 FQGNSA. This CDR3 has 15 amino acids. As DNA, the CDR3 is TGTGCCAGCAGCACCACTAGCGGGAGAATGGACGAGCAGTACTTC. Residues: CASSTTSGRMDEQYF. Using reference TRBV7-2 and TRBJ2-7 for the parts outside the CDR3, the full variable domain is GAGVSQSPSNKVTEKGKDVELRCDPISGHTALYWYRQSLGQGLEFLIYFQGNSAPDKSGLPSDRFSAERTGGSVSTLTIQRTQQEDSAVYLCASSTTSGRMDEQYFGPGTRLTVT.

In this sample, this clonotype turned up many times. The V gene is TRBV5-1, the J gene TRBJ1-2; D might be TRBD1 (5 bases). Trimming pared 3 bases from V and 6 bases from J, leaving 12 bases between. This CDR3 comprises 13 residues. Germline assignment: CDR1 SGHRS and CDR2 YFSETQ. The CDR3 DNA is TGCGCCAGCAGCTACTCTGCGGGGGATGGCTACACCTTC. This sequence encodes CASSYSAGDGYTF.

This rearrangement joins TRBV7-2 to TRBJ2-7, with 10 positions matching TRBD1. V lost 4 bases and J lost 3; bases outside the gene matches: 6. Per the germline V gene, CDR1 is SGHTA and CDR2 is FQGNSA. The CDR3 is 15 residues long. The CDR3 DNA is TGTACCAGCAGCTCGGACAGGGGGGCGAACTACGAGCAGTACTTC. Encoded protein: CTSSSDRGANYEQYF. The full variable domain, completed using reference TRBV7-2 and TRBJ2-7, is GAGVSQSPSNKVTEKGKDVELRCDPISGHTALYWYRQSLGQGLEFLIYFQGNSAPDKSGLPSDRFSAERTGGSVSTLTIQRTQQEDSAVYLCTSSSDRGANYEQYFGPGTRLTVT.

The genes are TRBV20-1 and TRBJ2-1; 10 nucleotides agree with TRBD2. This CDR3 has 13 amino acids. The germline gives CDR1 DFQATT, CDR2 SNEGSKA (reference sequence). Trimming cost V 6 bases and J 4 bases; bases outside gene matches: 3. This CDR3 reads CSAPGLAYNEQFF. The CDR3 region has the DNA TGCAGTGCCCCGGGACTAGCGTACAATGAGCAGTTCTTC.

This clonotype was seen only a few times. The V call is TRBV6-2 or TRBV6-3, the J call TRBJ2-1, with D possibly being TRBD1 (6 bases). V shed 7 bases and J shed 5 bases, with 18 bases lying between them. The CDR3 loop spans 15 amino acids. Germline assignment: CDR1 MNHEY and CDR2 SVGEGT. CDR3 sequence: CASTSPGQNNNEQFF. CDR3 coding DNA: TGTGCCAGCACATCTCCGGGACAAAATAACAATGAGCAGTTCTTC.

This clonotype was picked up a small number of times. The chain uses TRBV20-1 and TRBJ2-7; D possibly corresponds to TRBD2 (5 bases). V was pared by 5 bases and J by 6 bases, with 23 bases between. Germline-derived CDR1 and CDR2 are DFQATT and SNEGSKA (reference sequence). The CDR3 covers 15 residues. Written as DNA, the CDR3 is TGCAGTGCTGCCACCCAAGAGGGCCCCTGGGGCGAGCAGTACTTC. It encodes CSAATQEGPWGEQYF.

Here the CDR3 reads CSGGQGSTGELFF. In DNA form, the CDR3 reads TGCAGCGGGGGACAGGGGAGCACCGGGGAGCTGTTTTTT. The chain is built from TRBV29-1 and TRBJ2-2; TRBD1 agrees at 10 bases. The germline CDR1 and CDR2 sequences are SQVTM and ANQGSEA. V gave up 7 bases and J gave up 4 bases; unmatched junction bases: 3. The CDR3 is 13 amino acids.

The chain joins TRBV14 to TRBJ1-6; D is ambiguous. CDR1 is SGHDN, CDR2 FVKESK, per germline. The CDR3 extends over 17 amino acids. The germline V and J ends were trimmed by 1 base and 0 bases, with 10 bases remaining between them. The CDR3 coding sequence is TGTGCCAGCAGCCAAGTCTCTGGGAGCTCCTATAATTCACCCCTCCACTTT. Residues: CASSQVSGSSYNSPLHF.

The chain is built from TRBV20-1 and TRBJ2-3; the match to TRBD1 covers 7 bases. CDR1 DFQATT and CDR2 SNEGSKA come from the germline V gene (reference sequence). The trim removed 3 bases at V and 4 bases at J, leaving 10 bases unmatched. The CDR3 consists of 15 residues. CDR3 nucleotide sequence: TGCAGTGCTAGGCCCGAGGGGGCCGTAGCAGATACGCAGTATTTT. It encodes CSARPEGAVADTQYF.

This clonotype was seen a few times. V is TRBV28 and J is TRBJ2-6; D not resolved. Per germline, CDR1 MDHEN and CDR2 SYDVKM. The CDR3 length is 16 residues. Trimming cost V 5 bases and J 0 bases, with 11 bases left between them. The CDR3, as DNA: TGTGCCAGCAGTCTACCTCTTAGCTCTGGGGCCAACGTCCTGACTTTC. This encodes CASSLPLSSGANVLTF. The complete variable domain, with remaining parts taken from reference TRBV28 and TRBJ2-6, reads DVKVTQSSRYLVKRTGEKVFLECVQDMDHENMFWYRQDPGLGLRLIYFSYDVKMKEKGDIPEGYSVSREKKERFSLILESASTNQTSMYLCASSLPLSSGANVLTFGAGSRLTVL.

The rearrangement joins TRBV3-1 to TRBJ2-3; 7 bases map to TRBD2. With 4 bases clipped from V and 6 bases from J, the junction kept 7 bases outside the gene matches. Germline-derived CDR1 and CDR2 are LGHDT and YNNKEL (reference sequence). The CDR3 extends over 14 amino acids. CDR3: CASSLAKAGDTQYF. CDR3 nucleotides: TGTGCCAGCAGCCTGGCAAAAGCGGGGGATACGCAGTATTTT.

The chain links TRBV9 to TRBJ2-1; the D is unclear. CDR1 and CDR2 from the germline V gene are SGDLS and YYNGEE. There are 14 residues in the CDR3. Trimming pared 4 bases from V and 6 bases from J, leaving 14 bases between. CDR3 loop: CASSTRTGCNEQFF. CDR3 nucleotides: TGTGCCAGCAGCACCCGGACGGGCTGCAATGAGCAGTTCTTC. The whole variable domain, filled in from reference TRBV9 and TRBJ2-1, reads DSGVTQTPKHLITATGQRVTLRCSPRSGDLSVYWYQQSLDQGLQFLIQYYNGEERAKGNILERFSAQQFPDLHSELNLSSLELGDSALYFCASSTRTGCNEQFFGPGTRLTVL.

This chain connects TRBV10-3 to TRBJ2-5, with unresolved D. The ends were cut back, 1 base at V and 5 bases at J, with 8 bases in the middle. Germline lookup yields CDR1 ENHRY and CDR2 SYGVKD. This CDR3 spans 13 amino acids. Written as DNA, the CDR3 is TGTGCCATCAGTGAGTGGGAAGAGGAGACCCAGTACTTC. Translating it yields CAISEWEEETQYF.

Comments on this clonotype: Mismatch with germline at one junction end may stem from a read error. This chain joins TRBV7-9 and TRBJ2-1; a weak D match, TRBD2 (6 bases). In germline, CDR1 is SEHNR, CDR2 FQNEAQ (reference sequence). The CDR3 length is 16 residues. CDR3 DNA: TGTGCCAGCAGCTCCCTCCGGGCGGGACCCTACAATGAGCGGTTCTTC. Amino acid sequence: CASSSLRAGPYNERFF.

J is TRBJ2-5 and V is TRBV28; unclear D gene. The J call is doubtful: the DNA matches TRBJ2-7 better. This CDR3 is 13 amino acids long. Germline lookup yields CDR1 MDHEN and CDR2 SYDVKM. CDR3 residues: CATRYRATHEQYF. The CDR3 DNA follows: TGTGCCACTCGTTATAGGGCCACCCACGAGCAGTACTTC.

This clonotype was picked up many times. The chain has TRBV20-1 and TRBJ2-1; 15 bases are shared with TRBD2. The CDR3 covers 14 residues. CDR1 is DFQATT, CDR2 SNEGSKA, per germline (reference sequence). The V gene end was trimmed by 5 bases and the J gene end by 9 bases; junction bases not matched to a gene: 5. The CDR3 DNA reads as TGCAGTGCTCCCGGGACTAGCGGGAGGAGTGAGCAGTTCTTC. Its protein product is CSAPGTSGRSEQFF.

This clonotype was seen a handful of times. The CDR3 DNA sequence: TGTGCCAGCATCCTCGGACAGGGGAGGAATGAGCAGTTCTTC. Its translation: CASILGQGRNEQFF. The chain recombines TRBV12-3 or TRBV12-4 with TRBJ2-1, with 9 bases lining up with TRBD1. With 7 bases clipped from V and 7 bases from J, the junction kept 8 bases outside the gene matches. The CDR3 covers 14 residues.